The text below deals with one T cell receptor beta chain. This CDR3 has 14 amino acids. Per the germline V gene, CDR1 is SGHDT and CDR2 is YYEEEE. Trimming shortened V by 4 bases and J by 0 bases, and 8 bases separated the two germline ends. Some clones are missing from TCRdb's copy, which holds only in-frame ones; the method was immunoSEQ multiplex PCR. The sample records some 99,000 clones, 75% to 90% being singletons. The data were taken from a study of blood T cell repertoires in COVID-19. Study overall: From T cells, B-cell-depleted T cells, or PBMCs came the material, which was cDNA or gDNA.

V and J are TRBV5-6 and TRBJ1-5; TRBD1 is a possible D gene (5 bases). The sequencing sample was made of peripheral blood. This sequence was found in a human donor in a cohort sampled during active COVID-19. CDR3 protein: CASSLQVSNQPQHF. As DNA, the CDR3 is TGTGCCAGCAGCCTACAGGTTAGCAATCAGCCCCAGCATTTT.